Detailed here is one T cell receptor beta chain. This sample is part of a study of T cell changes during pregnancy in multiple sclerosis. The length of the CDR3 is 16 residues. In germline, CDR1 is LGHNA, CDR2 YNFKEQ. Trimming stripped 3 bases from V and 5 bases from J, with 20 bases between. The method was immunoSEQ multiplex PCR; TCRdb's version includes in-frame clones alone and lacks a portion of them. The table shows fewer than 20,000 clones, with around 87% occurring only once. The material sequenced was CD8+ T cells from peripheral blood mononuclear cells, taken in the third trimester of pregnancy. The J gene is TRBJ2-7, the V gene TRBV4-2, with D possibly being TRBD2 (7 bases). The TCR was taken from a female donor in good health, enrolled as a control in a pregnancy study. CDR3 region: CASSHLEGGPSHEQYF. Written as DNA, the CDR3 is TGTGCCAGCAGCCACCTTGAGGGGGGGCCGTCCCACGAGCAGTACTTC.